The 17 T cell receptor beta chains in this list originate from one sample, sequenced in a study of shared clonotypes between healthy human individuals. TCRdb keeps only in-frame clones here, not all; method: immunoSEQ multiplex PCR. The table records millions of clones, 90% to 95% of them present only once. The material sequenced was naive CD4+ T cells sorted from blood. Regarding subset: CD45RA+ positively selected. These receptors were obtained from a man younger than 35 in good health.

Notes on this clone: This same CDR3 is encoded by further DNA sequences in the sample. The J gene is TRBJ1-5, the V gene TRBV6-5; D remains unclear. CDR3 length equals 13 residues. CDR1 is MNHEY, CDR2 SVGAGI, per germline. V was clipped by 2 bases and J by 6 bases, with 8 bases between them. This CDR3 reads CASSYVKGQPQHF. The CDR3 coding sequence is TGTGCCAGCAGTTACGTAAAGGGTCAGCCCCAGCATTTT.

The V call is TRBV5-8, the J call TRBJ2-3, with 7 bases that match TRBD2. Germline assignment: CDR1 SGHTS and CDR2 YDEGEE. The V gene end was trimmed by 5 bases and the J gene end by 1 base; junction bases not matched to a gene: 4. CDR3 length equals 14 residues. CDR3 sequence: CASRERGGTDTQYF. The CDR3 DNA is TGTGCCAGCAGGGAGCGGGGAGGCACAGATACGCAGTATTTT.

The gene calls are TRBV2 and TRBJ2-1, with 10 bases that match TRBD1. The junction had 9 bases not matched to a gene; V was cut back by 7 bases and J by 6 bases. This CDR3 region has 15 residues. Germline V CDR1 and CDR2: SNHLY, FYNNEI. In DNA form, the CDR3 reads TGTGCCAGCAAATCCGCCGGGACAGGGGTCAATGAGCAGTTCTTC. Its protein product is CASKSAGTGVNEQFF.

This chain connects TRBV18 to TRBJ1-2; 12 bases line up with TRBD1. Germline CDR1 KGHSH, CDR2 LQKENI. V was clipped by 4 bases and J by 7 bases; unmatched bases: 7. The CDR3 covers 15 residues. CDR3 coding DNA: TGTGCCAGCTCACATTCCGGGACAGGGGGCTTTGGCTACACCTTC. Translation gives CASSHSGTGGFGYTF.

The chain's CDR3 is CASSLDSTGGNTGELFF. The CDR3 DNA reads TGTGCCAGCAGCTTAGATAGTACAGGGGGCAACACCGGGGAGCTGTTTTTT. The rearrangement links TRBV11-2 to TRBJ2-2; 9 bases are shared with TRBD1. CDR1 and CDR2 from the germline V gene are SGHAT and FQNNGV. Trimming took 0 bases from V and 2 from J; bases not matched to a gene: 4. This CDR3 is built from 17 residues.

This clone has just one count. The chain joins TRBV6-1 to TRBJ1-5, with a tentative D call TRBD1 (6 bases). The CDR3 loop spans 17 amino acids. V lost 4 bases and J 5 bases, leaving 21 bases between the germline ends. CDR1 is MNHNS, CDR2 SASEGT, per germline. The CDR3, as DNA: TGTGCCAGCAGTGCAGTCGGAGCGGGGGGCGGCTATCAGCCCCAGCATTTT. It is translated as CASSAVGAGGGYQPQHF.

A remark on this clone: The sample contains more than one DNA sequence encoding this CDR3. The rearrangement joins TRBV7-2 to TRBJ2-3; D is ambiguous. Germline V gene data show CDR1 as SGHTA and CDR2 as FQGNSA. This CDR3 comprises 11 residues. V was cut by 4 bases and J by 2 bases, with 1 base left in between. The CDR3 spells CASSYTDTQYF. The CDR3, as DNA: TGTGCCAGCAGCTACACAGATACGCAGTATTTT.

This chain links TRBV25-1 with TRBJ2-5; D possibly matches TRBD1 or TRBD2 (5 bases each). V was trimmed by 7 bases and J by 2 bases, leaving 11 bases between them. This CDR3 comprises 13 residues. Germline V CDR1 and CDR2: MGHDK, SYGVNS. CDR3 DNA: TGTGCCAGCAACTCATGGGGGCAAGAGACCCAGTACTTC. It translates to CASNSWGQETQYF.

The chain recombines TRBV10-1 with TRBJ2-2; 8 positions agree with TRBD1. This CDR3 is 15 amino acids long. Germline values: CDR1 WNHNN, CDR2 SYGVQD (reference sequence). Germline trimming cut 6 bases from V and 0 bases from J; bases unmatched to any gene: 3. The CDR3 DNA follows: TGCGCCAGCAGCCGGGACAGGACGAACACCGGGGAGCTGTTTTTT. Its protein product is CASSRDRTNTGELFF.

The rearrangement joins TRBV2 to TRBJ2-4; weak D call: TRBD1 (5 bases). V was shortened by 5 bases and J by 0 bases, with 14 bases between the two germline ends. Per the germline V gene, CDR1 is SNHLY and CDR2 is FYNNEI. The CDR3 length is 16 residues. CDR3 DNA sequence: TGTGCCAGCAGTCTAGACAGCTCCTTAGCCAAAAACATTCAGTACTTC. Translated: CASSLDSSLAKNIQYF.

The chain uses TRBV5-5 and TRBJ1-5; D ambiguous. CDR1 and CDR2 from the germline V gene are SGHKS and YYEKEE (reference sequence). Trimming left V 1 base short and J 9 bases short, with 14 bases between. This CDR3 is built from 14 residues. CDR3 loop: CASSLQIPAGPQHF. The CDR3 DNA follows: TGTGCCAGCAGCTTGCAAATCCCGGCGGGGCCCCAGCATTTT. Together with reference TRBV5-5 and TRBJ1-5, the CDR3 gives the full variable domain: DAGVTQSPTHLIKTRGQQVTLRCSPISGHKSVSWYQQVLGQGPQFIFQYYEKEERGRGNFPDRFSARQFPNYSSELNVNALLLGDSALYLCASSLQIPAGPQHFGDGTRLSIL.

The V and J genes are TRBV7-2 and TRBJ1-3; maybe TRBD1 (5 bases). Germline V lookup: CDR1 SGHTA, CDR2 FQGNSA. V was pared by 5 bases and J by 0 bases, with 5 bases between. The CDR3 extends over 13 amino acids. CDR3 DNA sequence: TGTGCCAGCAGCCAGGGCTCTGGAAACACCATATATTTT. Amino acid sequence: CASSQGSGNTIYF.

J is TRBJ1-5 and V is TRBV2, with D possibly being TRBD1 (5 bases). V was shortened by 4 bases and J by 0 bases, with 16 bases between the two germline ends. CDR1 SNHLY and CDR2 FYNNEI come from the germline V gene. The CDR3 has 17 residues. The CDR3 DNA is TGTGCCAGCAGTGGACTGAAAAGGGGATATAGCAATCAGCCCCAGCATTTT. This gives the protein CASSGLKRGYSNQPQHF.

The J gene is TRBJ2-1, the V gene TRBV7-9; D is possibly TRBD1 (5 bases). CDR1 SEHNR and CDR2 FQNEAQ come from the germline V gene (reference sequence). V dropped 1 base and J dropped 6 bases, with 16 bases sitting between them. CDR3 length equals 16 residues. The chain's CDR3 is CASSLVWGPPTNEQFF. DNA for the CDR3: TGTGCCAGCAGCTTAGTTTGGGGCCCCCCTACCAATGAGCAGTTCTTC.

The rearrangement uses TRBV9 and TRBJ2-2, with D maybe TRBD2 (6 bases). V lost 4 bases and J lost 5, with 18 bases in between. The CDR3 spans 16 residues. Germline V gene sequence: CDR1 SGDLS, CDR2 YYNGEE. CDR3 residues: CASSKPGLGVTGELFF. The DNA of the CDR3 is TGTGCCAGCAGCAAGCCGGGACTGGGGGTTACCGGGGAGCTGTTTTTT.

This sequence joins TRBV2 and TRBJ1-6, with D uncertain. With 4 bases removed from V and 7 bases from J, the gap between germline ends came to 11 bases. Germline V gives CDR1 SNHLY, CDR2 FYNNEI. The CDR3 is 14 amino acids. For the CDR3, the DNA is TGTGCCAGCAGTGCCCGGGAAGGGAATTCACCCCTCCACTTT. It is translated as CASSAREGNSPLHF.

J is TRBJ2-5 and V is TRBV9; TRBD2 aligns across 7 bases. Germline CDR1 reads SGDLS; CDR2 reads YYNGEE. The V segment lost 4 bases and the J segment 4 bases; nucleotides outside the gene matches: 4. The CDR3 runs 13 residues. The CDR3 DNA is TGTGCCAGCAGCTCTAGCGGCGGAGAGACCCAGTACTTC. Protein: CASSSSGGETQYF.